What follows is one T cell receptor beta chain and its context. The clone's antigen remains unknown. No quality values exist for individual bases; no much larger clone is one base distant. The germline V gene provides CDR1 KGHDR and CDR2 SFDVKD. The V end loses 0 bases and the J end loses 7 bases, and a stretch of 17 bases separates them. Taken from cysteine to phenylalanine, the CDR3 has 16 residues. Just CDR3 DNA is preserved here, 48 bases in frame from base 1. The TCR beta CDR3 regions were amplified from the RNA transcripts. The first round of RT-PCR for the TCR CDR3 was performed with the HTBI primer set and the Qiagen OneStep RT-PCR kit. Libraries were constructed in a second round of multiplex PCR, after which size selection and purification were carried out. Libraries were sequenced paired-end with 100 bp reads on an Illumina HiSeq2000. Per the authors' processing: SOAPnuke was used to process the raw data, throwing out any read that contained adapters or uncalled bases, had a mean Phred below 15, or lacked an exact constant-primer or identifier match. High-quality paired reads were merged using COPE v1.2.5, and each unique nucleotide sequence was defined as a clonotype. MiTCR v1.1 was used to align clonotypes to the IMGT TRBV, TRBD and TRBJ reference segments. Analysis was restricted to V-J combinations with a frequency above 0.0001, which covered about 99% of repertoires. A TCS score was defined as the ratio of F50 (clonal expansion) to E x V (chaos), with BLOSUM62-based TCRdist applied between CDR3 peptides within each V-J. Welch's t-statistics and random forest reduced fewer than 550 V-J features to fewer than 15, which were used in a naive Bayes classifier (R e1071). The Morisita-Horn index was used to measure how similar the thyroid and blood repertoires were. The public sequencing data were trimmed at Q25 with fastp and processed into clonotypes with MiXCR by TCRdb, which kept only in-frame beta chains. Identical CDR3 proteins give one entry, which carries the most common genes and DNA. The V and J calls were determined by TCRdb, not by the authors. Recorded for this sample are roughly 500,000 distinct CDR3 sequences; about 43% of them occurred a single time. The top ten constitute over 15% of the sample.

The data derive from a study of T cells in Graves' hyperthyroidism and ophthalmopathy (dated by TCRdb to the late 2010s). About the full investigation: TCR V-J signatures able to tell the groups apart were searched for in a discovery cohort of 100 patients, of whom 40 to 45 had Graves' ophthalmopathy and under 65 had stable Graves' hyperthyroidism. An independent validation cohort of around 19 hyperthyroidism patients and 17 patients who later progressed to ophthalmopathy tested prospective prediction of ophthalmopathy. The 100 discovery patients were randomly split 7:3 into training and test sets. In about 6 Graves' hyperthyroidism patients, the study also compared T-cell repertoires from thyroid tissue with T-cell repertoires from blood. After sampling, hyperthyroidism patients received methimazole starting at 30 mg daily, and ophthalmopathy patients received high-dose intravenous methylprednisolone. According to the paper, TCR Vbeta CDR3 sequencing was carried out on roughly 130 peripheral blood samples, which came from around 43 ophthalmopathy, approximately 78 hyperthyroidism and approximately 17 progressor patients. General conclusions and limits of the study: In cross-validation, a model built on a 13 V-J signature told ophthalmopathy apart from stable hyperthyroidism with approximately 90% sensitivity and approximately 81% specificity, and in testing the same model reached 80%/75%. Sample size was not statistically predetermined, and blinding of investigators to group allocation was not performed. During validation, the model predicted progression to ophthalmopathy a median of around 7 months ahead of onset, with almost 71% sensitivity and around 72% specificity. Most expanded thyroid clonotypes (frequency above 0.001) were also found in blood, which suggests that blood repertoires may mirror thyroid immune responses.

Patients with uncontrolled infections, other autoimmune diseases, pregnancy or lactation were excluded. Diagnoses were based on clinical symptoms, serum thyroxine and TRAb, thyroid ultrasound and orbital computed tomography. Trizol reagent was used to extract total RNA, and RNA quality was then checked on an Agilent 2100 Bioanalyzer. The rearranged chain carries TRBV24-1 and TRBJ2-5, with TRBD1 tentatively as D gene (5 bases match). This TCR came from an adult woman with Graves' disease, either hyperthyroidism or ophthalmopathy (not recorded which). The sample comprised peripheral blood or thyroid tissue (not recorded which). The nucleotide sequence reads TGTGCCACCAGTGATTTGCGCCAGGGCCTAGGGGCGACCCAGTACTTC. This is translated as CATSDLRQGLGATQYF.